Sequencing of this TCR beta chain was carried out in a study of blood T cell repertoires in COVID-19 (dated by TCRdb to 2018 to 2021). Some background on the complete study: Samples covering the acute and convalescent phases of COVID-19 were provided by collaborators in the United States, Italy and Spain. The repertoires were released in a freely available public database intended as a resource for research on the immune response to SARS-CoV-2. Sample metadata almost always included a de-identified subject ID, COVID-19 status, age in years and sex. Deeply sampled blood TCRbeta repertoires from subjects exposed to, actively infected with, or recovered from COVID-19 were included in the dataset. The prospective study material was composed of cDNA or gDNA derived from T cells, B-cell-depleted T cells, or PBMCs. Samples came from the ongoing ImmuneRACE study (first 160 participants) plus 1,254 subjects from 6 global collaborators. Where HLA class I and class II types were available, the types were taken from metadata supplied by the sample provider, not from assay-based typing.

About this clone: The target of this receptor is not known. Nothing much larger sits one base from this clone, and base qualities are not available.

V loses 3 bases of germline sequence and J loses 9 bases, and the interval between the two ends is 9 bases. The CDR3 runs 13 amino acids, cysteine and phenylalanine included. The kept DNA is CDR3 alone, 39 bases in frame from the first base. The collaborating institutions used their own protocols to collect whole blood in K2EDTA tubes. For TCRbeta analysis, collaborator samples were shipped as frozen whole blood, as isolated PBMCs, or as DNA extracted from either sample type. The immunoSEQ Assay, a bias-controlled multiplex PCR, was used to amplify TCRbeta CDR3 regions from genomic DNA. In the source study's methods: Nucleated cell counts per sample were estimated from amplification of reference gene primers within the assay. To quantify the absolute abundance of each unique TCRbeta CDR3 rearrangement, sequence reads were collapsed and filtered. For each sample, productive Simpson clonality was calculated as the square root of Simpson's diversity index across productive rearrangements. TCRdb mirrors the immuneACCESS table, restricted to in-frame sequences. Some clones are absent from its copies; in checked studies, under half trace to an unresolved V gene, and the reason for the others is unknown. The V and J calls and clone size are taken from that table; D and trimming were inferred from the DNA. Counted in this sample were roughly 99,000 clones; more than 70% of them appeared once. Of the sample, roughly 4% is held by the ten largest clones.

Overall study results and their limits: The quantity of clinical and demographic metadata differed by source and by participant and was supplied without curation.

Material: peripheral blood. This sequence was found in a man in his 70s with acute or convalescent COVID-19. The rearranged chain carries TRBV12-3 or TRBV12-4 and TRBJ1-6, and possibly TRBD1, on 6 matching bases. The DNA is as follows: TGTGCCAGCAGTTTCGAAGGGGGTTCACCCCTCCACTTT. Its product reads: CASSFEGGSPLHF.